These T cell receptor beta chains were read from a single sample in a study of prognosis after radiotherapy for stage I lung cancer. TCRdb passed the multiplex PCR reads through MiXCR, listing each CDR3 protein once. The sample gives more than 9,000 distinct CDR3 sequences, roughly 51% of which show up once; over 7% is in the top ten. The sequences come from PBMCs, collected before or after stereotactic body radiation therapy (not recorded which). The receptors were sampled from a donor at least 50 years old with non-small cell lung cancer. The CDR3 runs from the conserved cysteine through the conserved F or W. The D gene is left open where the match is weak. The listing skips clone size in some rows; elsewhere it reads once, few, many or a size class.

V gene,clone size,D gene,J gene,CDR3 protein,CDR3 DNA
TRBV6-1,NA,NA,TRBJ2-2,CASSERGGSNTGELFF,TGTGCCAGCAGTGAACGTGGCGGGTCGAACACCGGGGAGCTGTTTTTT
TRBV6-2/TRBV6-3,NA,TRBD2,TRBJ2-7,CASIYRATSGRNEQYF,TGTGCCAGCATTTACAGGGCGACTAGCGGGAGGAACGAGCAGTACTTC
TRBV18,many,NA,TRBJ2-3,CASSPTVSDTQYF,TGTGCCAGCTCACCCACAGTTTCAGATACGCAGTATTTT
TRBV6-1,once,TRBD1,TRBJ2-1,CASSLQGDEQFF,TGTGCCAGCAGTCTACAGGGGGATGAGCAGTTCTTC
TRBV2,NA,TRBD2,TRBJ2-2,CASSSLTSGVGELFF,TGTGCCAGCTCATCATTGACTAGCGGGGTCGGGGAGCTGTTTTTT
TRBV28,NA,TRBD1,TRBJ1-6,CASSLMTGIYSPLHF,TGTGCCAGCAGCCTGATGACAGGGATATATTCACCCCTCCACTTT
TRBV27,many,NA,TRBJ1-4,CASSFLGYEKLFF,TGTGCCAGCAGTTTTCTGGGCTATGAAAAACTGTTTTTT
TRBV4-1,medium-sized,TRBD1,TRBJ2-2,CASSRVPGQSGELFF,TGCGCCAGCAGCCGGGTCCCGGGACAGTCCGGGGAGCTGTTTTTT
TRBV27,NA,NA,TRBJ2-3,CASSLYAGYTDTQYF,TGTGCCAGCAGTTTATACGCGGGATACACAGATACGCAGTATTTT
TRBV27,medium-sized,TRBD2,TRBJ2-1,CASSYSGGSYNEQFF,TGTGCCAGCAGTTATAGCGGGGGCTCCTACAATGAGCAGTTCTTC
TRBV11-2,NA,NA,TRBJ2-6,CASSLDPGTPGANVLTF,TGTGCCAGCAGCTTAGATCCCGGAACCCCTGGGGCCAACGTCCTGACTTTC
TRBV30,NA,TRBD1,TRBJ1-2,CAWSVSGQGAVVIYGYTF,TGTGCCTGGAGTGTAAGCGGACAGGGGGCAGTCGTTATCTATGGCTACACCTTC
TRBV28,NA,NA,TRBJ1-2,CVSSSVTDSRINYGYTF,TGTGTCAGCAGTTCAGTTACAGACTCAAGGATTAACTATGGCTACACCTTC
TRBV3-1,many,TRBD2,TRBJ2-3,CASSQLSSGGDTQYF,TGTGCCAGCAGCCAGTTGTCTAGCGGCGGAGATACGCAGTATTTT
TRBV24-1,NA,NA,TRBJ1-2,CATSDLGTFYGYTF,TGTGCCACCAGTGATTTGGGGACATTTTATGGCTACACCTTC
TRBV28,medium-sized,TRBD1,TRBJ2-7,CASRTGTGYEQYF,TGTGCCAGCAGGACCGGGACAGGCTACGAGCAGTACTTC
TRBV11-2,NA,NA,TRBJ1-2,CASSLPWVWGLGGYTF,TGTGCCAGCAGCCTCCCATGGGTTTGGGGCCTGGGGGGCTACACCTTC
TRBV20-1,NA,NA,TRBJ1-2,CSARDRGETGGYTF,TGCAGTGCTAGAGATAGAGGGGAAACGGGTGGCTACACCTTC
TRBV12-3/TRBV12-4,medium-sized,NA,TRBJ1-1,CASSPRDTEAFF,TGTGCCAGCAGCCCCAGGGACACTGAAGCTTTCTTT
TRBV5-5,many,NA,TRBJ1-5,CASSLVANQPQHF,TGTGCCAGCAGCTTGGTGGCGAATCAGCCCCAGCATTTT
TRBV24-1,NA,NA,TRBJ1-1,CATSAQGKAFF,TGTGCCACCAGTGCACAGGGTAAAGCTTTCTTT
TRBV7-2,once,NA,TRBJ2-3,CASSPDGYGTDTQYF,TGTGCCAGCAGCCCCGACGGTTATGGCACAGATACGCAGTATTTT